This TCR beta chain was observed in a study of CD8+CD57+ T cells in acquired aplastic anemia. Study overall: Across the sorted CD4+ and CD8+ cells, DNA amounts averaged 3.2 ug. Points from the study as a whole: The study found no significant CD8+ Simpson's diversity difference between patients and controls. In common between the patients and the controls were approximately 28 CD8+ CDR3 sequences.

This CDR3 spans 15 amino acids. The germline gives CDR1 SEHNR, CDR2 FQNEAQ (reference sequence). V lost 3 bases, J lost 13 bases, and 24 bases lay in between. Genomic DNA acted as the template from which TCR beta VDJ combination and CDR3 sequence profiling were carried out. MiXCR, applied by TCRdb to the reads, yields one record per CDR3 protein. The sample includes roughly 250,000 distinct CDR3 sequences, approximately 86% seen only once; the top ten take approximately 40%. In patients chosen for sequencing, flow cytometry had shown CD8+CD57+ cell expansion. No therapy was given to patients before blood sampling. On this clonotype: Antigen: not known.

The sequence came from a human donor with aplastic anemia. The sequencing input was sorted CD4+, CD8+, or CD8+CD57+ T cells (not recorded which) from PBMCs. V gene TRBV7-9 combines with J gene TRBJ1-2, with D possibly matching TRBD1 (5 bases). This CDR3 is CASSLKRGGDFDGTF. CDR3 nucleotide sequence: TGTGCCAGCAGCTTGAAGAGGGGCGGCGACTTTGATGGCACCTTC. Based on the CDR3 plus reference TRBV7-9 and TRBJ1-2, the full variable domain is DTGVSQNPRHKITKRGQNVTFRCDPISEHNRLYWYRQTLGQGPEFLTYFQNEAQLEKSRLLSDRFSAERPKGSFSTLEIQRTEQGDSAMYLCASSLKRGGDFDGTFGSGTRLTVV.